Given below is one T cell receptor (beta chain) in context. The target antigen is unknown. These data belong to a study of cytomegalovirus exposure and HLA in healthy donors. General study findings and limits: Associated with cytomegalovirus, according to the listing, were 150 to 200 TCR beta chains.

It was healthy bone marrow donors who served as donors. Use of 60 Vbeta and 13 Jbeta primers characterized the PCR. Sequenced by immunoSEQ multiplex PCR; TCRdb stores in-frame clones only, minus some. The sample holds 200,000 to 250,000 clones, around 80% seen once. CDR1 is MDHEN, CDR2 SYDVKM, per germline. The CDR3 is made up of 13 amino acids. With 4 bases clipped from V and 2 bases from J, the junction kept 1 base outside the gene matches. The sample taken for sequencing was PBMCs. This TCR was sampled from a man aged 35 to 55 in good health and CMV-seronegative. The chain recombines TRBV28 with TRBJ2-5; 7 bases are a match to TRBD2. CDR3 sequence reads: CASSWREQETQYF. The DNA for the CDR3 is TGTGCCAGCAGTTGGCGGGAGCAAGAGACCCAGTACTTC.